This TCR beta chain emerged from a study of early T cells in non-severe SARS-CoV-2 infection. The wider study: From unsorted whole blood, bulk RNA was sequenced, and the chains remained unpaired.

Per germline, CDR1 LNHDA and CDR2 SQIVND (reference sequence). Trimming at V came to 5 bases and at J to 1 base, leaving 13 bases not matched to a gene. This CDR3 contains 18 residues. This clonotype has ten or more counts. TCRdb reprocessed the 5' RACE reads via MiXCR and lists one record per CDR3 protein. The profile covers tens of thousands of distinct CDR3 sequences, with more than 9% appearing a single time and just over 6.5% taken by the ten largest. The sample taken for sequencing was whole blood. This receptor was obtained from an adult who was a healthcare worker with PCR-confirmed SARS-CoV-2 infection or an uninfected control (not recorded which). The V gene is TRBV19, the J gene TRBJ2-2; 7 bases match TRBD1. The CDR3 region is CASSSPEGQAMNTGELFF. CDR3 nucleotides: TGTGCCAGTAGTTCCCCGGAAGGACAGGCGATGAACACCGGGGAGCTGTTTTTT.